The 15 T cell receptor beta chains below all came from one sample that was sequenced in a study of T-cell memory formation after mild COVID-19. MiXCR was run by TCRdb on the 5' RACE reads, yielding one entry per CDR3 protein. The profile covers some 300,000 distinct CDR3 sequences, with approximately 19% appearing a single time and around a fifth taken by the ten largest. Sequencing used PBMCs or a T cell subset sorted from them (not recorded which). The source of these receptors is a man between 18 and 29 years old who had mild COVID-19 (a few samples of this study predate the infection). Cell type and time point are not known.

The chain couples TRBV4-2 to TRBJ1-2, with a weak D call TRBD1 (6 bases). CDR1 is LGHNA, CDR2 YNFKEQ, per germline. V shed 4 bases and J shed 3 bases, with 12 bases lying between them. The CDR3 extends over 14 amino acids. The CDR3 loop is CASSPGGGDYGYTF. CDR3 nucleotide sequence: TGTGCCAGCAGCCCCGGAGGGGGGGACTATGGCTACACCTTC.

This clonotype has more than one count but fewer than ten. The rearrangement uses TRBV12-3 or TRBV12-4 and TRBJ2-1; D is ambiguous. V shed 4 bases and J shed 6 bases, with 10 bases lying between them. The CDR3 covers 13 residues. CDR3 residues: CASSYSTFNEQFF. The CDR3 bases are TGTGCCAGCAGTTATAGTACTTTCAATGAGCAGTTCTTC.

This clonotype was counted ten times or more. This chain uses TRBV20-1 with TRBJ2-5; D is possibly TRBD2 (5 bases). Trimming removed 2 bases at V and 6 bases at J, with 10 bases between. The CDR3 covers 12 residues. In germline, CDR1 is DFQATT, CDR2 SNEGSKA (reference sequence). CDR3 coding DNA: TGCAGTGCTAGACCGTTCGGGAAGACCCAGTACTTC. Its translation: CSARPFGKTQYF.

This clonotype was found many times. The chain combines TRBV5-1 with TRBJ1-3; 9 bases agree with TRBD1. This CDR3 region has 16 residues. Trimming cost V 4 bases and J 0 bases; bases outside gene matches: 5. Germline CDR1 SGHRS, CDR2 YFSETQ. The CDR3 spells CASSGTGTSSGNTIYF. The CDR3 DNA sequence: TGCGCCAGCAGCGGGACAGGGACTAGCTCTGGAAACACCATATATTTT.

CDR3 in amino acids: CASLENSYNSPLHF. CDR3 nucleotide sequence: TGTGCCAGCCTCGAAAACTCCTATAATTCACCCCTCCACTTT. The V gene is TRBV6-1, the J gene TRBJ1-6; no reliable D call. With 8 bases removed from V and 0 bases from J, the gap between germline ends came to 8 bases. This CDR3 has 14 amino acids. Germline V gives CDR1 MNHNS, CDR2 SASEGT.

This clonotype was picked up a small number of times. V and J are TRBV4-1 and TRBJ2-5, with D maybe TRBD1 (6 bases). The CDR3 has 13 amino acids. V was trimmed by 4 bases and J by 4 bases, leaving 10 bases between them. CDR1 and CDR2 from the germline V gene are MGHRA and YSYEKL. Here the CDR3 reads CASSPDRRETQYF. The CDR3 nucleotides read TGCGCCAGCAGCCCGGACAGACGAGAGACCCAGTACTTC.

This clonotype was observed a few times. In nucleotides, the CDR3 is TGTGCCAGCAGCCACGTGGACAGGGCCGAGCAGTACTTC. It yields the protein CASSHVDRAEQYF. V and J are TRBV3-1 and TRBJ2-7, with TRBD1 matching over 8 bases. The CDR3 consists of 13 residues. V lost 3 bases to trimming and J lost 6 bases; unmatched junction nucleotides: 4. Per germline, CDR1 LGHDT and CDR2 YNNKEL (reference sequence).

This clonotype was observed a few times. This chain joins TRBV19 and TRBJ2-1; TRBD1 is a possible D gene (6 bases). This CDR3 region has 15 residues. Trimming shortened V by 3 bases and J by 2 bases, and 11 bases separated the two germline ends. Per the germline V gene, CDR1 is LNHDA and CDR2 is SQIVND (reference sequence). The CDR3 DNA reads as TGTGCCAGTAGTATTGGGTGGACAGCCTACAATGAGCAGTTCTTC. Residues: CASSIGWTAYNEQFF.

The rearrangement uses TRBV9 and TRBJ2-5, with a tentative D call TRBD1 (6 bases). Germline CDR1 SGDLS, CDR2 YYNGEE. The CDR3 loop spans 14 amino acids. V gave up 3 bases and J gave up 2 bases, with 11 bases separating them. In DNA, the CDR3 is TGTGCCAGCAGCGGAATACAGGGACAAGAGACCCAGTACTTC. This codes for CASSGIQGQETQYF.

The V and J genes are TRBV2 and TRBJ2-7, with D possibly being TRBD1 (6 bases). The germline V gene encodes CDR1 SNHLY and CDR2 FYNNEI. Trimming removed 6 bases from V and 6 bases from J, with 9 bases in between. CDR3 length: 11 amino acids. This CDR3 reads CASRGAGEQYV. The CDR3 DNA is TGTGCCAGCAGGGGGGCTGGCGAGCAGTACGTC.

This clonotype was counted between two and nine times. The rearrangement joins TRBV28 to TRBJ1-1, with D possibly being TRBD1 (6 bases). The CDR3 contains 13 residues. Between the trimmed V and J ends, which lost 5 bases and 7 bases, there was a span of 14 bases. Germline loops: CDR1 MDHEN, CDR2 SYDVKM. In nucleotides, the CDR3 is TGTGCCAGCAGTCTCCGACAGGCGGGTGAAGCTTTCTTT. It specifies CASSLRQAGEAFF.

This clonotype was observed a handful of times. The chain employs TRBV11-2 and TRBJ1-2; D not certain. This CDR3 comprises 14 residues. Trimming left V 0 bases short and J 7 bases short, with 12 bases between. Per germline, CDR1 SGHAT and CDR2 FQNNGV. The CDR3 here is CASSLDGYGGGYTF. In DNA form, the CDR3 reads TGTGCCAGCAGCTTAGACGGGTACGGTGGTGGCTACACCTTC.

This clonotype turned up a few times. V and J are TRBV9 and TRBJ1-3; D is unclear. The CDR3 covers 13 residues. Germline loops: CDR1 SGDLS, CDR2 YYNGEE. Trimming removed 6 bases from V and 4 bases from J, with 11 bases in between. In DNA, the CDR3 is TGTGCCAGCAAACCGATCCGAGGAAACACCATATATTTT. Protein sequence: CASKPIRGNTIYF.

The chain combines TRBV6-5 with TRBJ1-1; 7 bases line up with TRBD1. This CDR3 contains 15 residues. The V gene end was trimmed by 2 bases and the J gene end by 4 bases; junction bases not matched to a gene: 7. In germline, CDR1 is MNHEY, CDR2 SVGAGI. The DNA for the CDR3 is TGTGCCAGCAGTTACACAGGGGTCCGGGCCACTGAAGCTTTCTTT. Translated: CASSYTGVRATEAFF.

The chain combines TRBV7-3 with TRBJ2-3; D call uncertain. This CDR3 is 13 amino acids long. Trimming removed 4 bases from V and 9 bases from J, with 14 bases in between. Germline CDR1 and CDR2: SGHTA and FQGTGA. CDR3 nucleotide sequence: TGTGCCAGCAGCTCTTTATCTCAGGACACGCAGTATTTT. It is translated as CASSSLSQDTQYF.